Below are 17 T cell receptor beta chains sequenced from a single sample in a study of identifying expanded T cells in peripheral blood. Produced via immunoSEQ multiplex PCR; TCRdb's table is partial and in-frame only. The profile shows about 94,000 clones, roughly 86% of them singletons. Source material: blood. The receptors originated from a person aged 18-70 years in good health.

The rearrangement joins TRBV10-2 to TRBJ1-1, with D possibly being TRBD1 (5 bases). Looked up from germline, CDR1 is WSHSY and CDR2 is SAAADI. This CDR3 spans 13 amino acids. V was pared by 6 bases and J by 4 bases, with 12 bases between. CDR3 bases: TGCGCCAGCAGGGGGACCGAGGGCACTGAAGCTTTCTTT. Amino acid sequence: CASRGTEGTEAFF.

V is TRBV2 and J is TRBJ1-5; D might be TRBD1 (6 bases). V was trimmed by 5 bases and J by 0 bases, leaving 20 bases between them. CDR3 length equals 18 residues. Germline CDR1 SNHLY, CDR2 FYNNEI. This chain's CDR3 is CASSPQGSRGYSNQPQHF. The CDR3 nucleotides read TGTGCCAGCAGTCCCCAGGGGTCGAGGGGTTATAGCAATCAGCCCCAGCATTTT.

The V gene is TRBV7-3, the J gene TRBJ2-3; D is possibly TRBD2 (5 bases). The CDR3 is 15 amino acids. In germline, CDR1 is SGHTA, CDR2 FQGTGA. Between the trimmed V and J ends, which lost 3 bases and 1 base, there was a span of 11 bases. CDR3 coding DNA: TGTGCCAGCAGCTTCGGTTTCGGGGGCACAGATACGCAGTATTTT. Translating gives CASSFGFGGTDTQYF.

The V call is TRBV7-9, the J call TRBJ2-1; no firm D call. V lost 5 bases, J lost 9 bases, and 8 bases lay in between. The CDR3 runs to 11 residues. Germline V gene sequence: CDR1 SEHNR, CDR2 FQNEAQ (reference sequence). The CDR3 sequence: CASSAATEQFF. The CDR3 region has the DNA TGTGCCAGCAGCGCCGCCACTGAGCAGTTCTTC.

The gene calls are TRBV10-2 and TRBJ1-1; the D is unclear. Trimming pared 0 bases from V and 8 bases from J, leaving 10 bases between. The CDR3 sequence is 13 residues long. Germline V CDR1 and CDR2: WSHSY, SAAADI. The chain's CDR3 is CASSESKLSEAFF. The CDR3 nucleotides are TGCGCCAGCAGTGAGTCGAAGTTATCCGAAGCTTTCTTT.

On this clone itself: One end of the junction does not line up with germline, which may come from a read error. The chain joins TRBV7-6 to TRBJ2-5; a possible D gene is TRBD1 (6 bases). Germline CDR1 and CDR2: SGHVS and FNYEAQ. The CDR3 runs 12 residues. The CDR3, as DNA: TGTGCCAGCAGTCAAGGGGACACACATCGAGACTTC. Its protein is CASSQGDTHRDF.

The CDR3 DNA is TGCGCCAGCAGCTTGATCCCTAGCGCCTCATACGAGCAGTACTTC. Translated: CASSLIPSASYEQYF. V usage is TRBV5-1 and J usage is TRBJ2-7, with D possibly being TRBD2 (6 bases). Germline lookup yields CDR1 SGHRS and CDR2 YFSETQ. This CDR3 has 15 amino acids. V was trimmed by 1 base and J by 4 bases, leaving 15 bases between them.

The chain recombines TRBV2 with TRBJ1-5; 7 bases are a match to TRBD1. The CDR3 is made up of 18 amino acids. Losses at the gene ends were 6 bases for V and 0 bases for J; bases not matched to a gene: 14. CDR1 SNHLY and CDR2 FYNNEI come from the germline V gene. In nucleotides, the CDR3 is TGTGCCAGCAGCTCCCCCACAGGGGTCCCATATAGCAATCAGCCCCAGCATTTT. Amino acids: CASSSPTGVPYSNQPQHF.

The gene calls are TRBV5-6 and TRBJ2-2; no definite D call. This CDR3 has 14 residues. V lost 1 base and J lost 2, with 6 bases in between. CDR1 is SGHDT, CDR2 YYEEEE, per germline. This CDR3 is CASSLNRNTGELFF. CDR3 nucleotides: TGTGCCAGCAGCTTGAATCGTAACACCGGGGAGCTGTTTTTT.

V gene TRBV2 combines with J gene TRBJ1-1; TRBD1 is a possible D gene (5 bases). This CDR3 is built from 13 residues. Trimming cost V 1 base and J 5 bases, with 8 bases left between them. Germline loops: CDR1 SNHLY, CDR2 FYNNEI. The CDR3 nucleotides are TGTGCCAGCAGTGAAGAGACAGCGACTGAAGCTTTCTTT. As protein: CASSEETATEAFF.

The genes are TRBV6-1 and TRBJ2-6; D is uncertain. CDR1 is MNHNS and CDR2 is SASEGT in the germline V gene. Trimming left V 8 bases short and J 3 bases short, with 11 bases between. The CDR3 sequence is 14 residues long. CDR3 coding DNA: TGTGCCAGCCCGCCAGGCAATGGGGCCAACGTCCTGACTTTC. Amino acids: CASPPGNGANVLTF.

The chain combines TRBV18 with TRBJ1-3, with D tentatively TRBD1 (5 bases). Germline V lookup: CDR1 KGHSH, CDR2 LQKENI. Trimming shortened V by 5 bases and J by 0 bases, and 14 bases separated the two germline ends. The CDR3 is 16 residues long. In nucleotides, the CDR3 is TGTGCCAGCTCATCCGCATCAGGGAGCTCTGGAAACACCATATATTTT. Amino acid sequence: CASSSASGSSGNTIYF.

The V gene is TRBV14, the J gene TRBJ2-1, with D tentatively TRBD1 (6 bases). The CDR3 runs 15 residues. The V and J ends lost 1 base and 6 bases respectively, with 13 bases between them. Germline V gives CDR1 SGHDN, CDR2 FVKESK. CDR3 sequence reads: CASSQAGAIFNEQFF. In DNA form, the CDR3 reads TGTGCCAGCAGCCAAGCAGGGGCTATATTCAATGAGCAGTTCTTC.

The J gene is TRBJ1-1, the V gene TRBV29-1; D might be TRBD1 (6 bases). Germline V gives CDR1 SQVTM, CDR2 ANQGSEA. Trimming took off 6 bases at V and 1 base at J, with 21 bases between the two ends. There are 16 residues in the CDR3. CDR3 amino acids: CSVAPWGLDSNTEAFF. DNA for the CDR3: TGCAGCGTGGCGCCTTGGGGGCTGGATTCGAACACTGAAGCTTTCTTT. Variable domain in full (rest from reference TRBV29-1 and TRBJ1-1): SAVISQKPSRDICQRGTSLTIQCQVDSQVTMMFWYRQQPGQSLTLIATANQGSEATYESGFVIDKFPISRPNLTFSTLTVSNMSPEDSSIYLCSVAPWGLDSNTEAFFGQGTRLTVV.

The chain joins TRBV2 to TRBJ2-7; 9 bases fit TRBD2. The V and J ends lost 7 bases and 3 bases, in that order; junction bases with no gene match: 10. CDR1 is SNHLY and CDR2 is FYNNEI in the germline V gene. CDR3 length equals 15 residues. CDR3 loop: CASIKGTSGFYEQYF. The CDR3 nucleotides read TGTGCCAGCATCAAAGGCACTAGCGGGTTCTACGAGCAGTACTTC. The full variable domain, with the rest looked up from reference TRBV2 and TRBJ2-7, is EPEVTQTPSHQVTQMGQEVILRCVPISNHLYFYWYRQILGQKVEFLVSFYNNEISEKSEIFDDQFSVERPDGSNFTLKIRSTKLEDSAMYFCASIKGTSGFYEQYFGPGTRLTVT.

This rearrangement joins TRBV7-3 to TRBJ1-1; 8 nucleotides align to TRBD1. Trimming removed 5 bases from V and 3 bases from J; junction bases left unmatched: 5. Germline V gives CDR1 SGHTA, CDR2 FQGTGA. The CDR3 runs to 14 residues. The CDR3 here is CASSTSGQDTEAFF. The CDR3 nucleotides are TGTGCCAGCAGCACGTCGGGACAGGACACTGAAGCTTTCTTT.

J is TRBJ1-6 and V is TRBV5-4, with D perhaps TRBD1 (6 bases). The CDR3 is 14 residues long. The V end lost 10 bases, the J end lost 6 bases, and 17 bases lay between the germline ends. Per the germline V gene, CDR1 is SGHNT and CDR2 is YYREEE (reference sequence). The DNA of the CDR3 is TGTGCCGTCGGACTGGGGGCGAGTAATTCACCCCTCCACTTT. This codes for CAVGLGASNSPLHF. The variable domain in full, completed from reference TRBV5-4 and TRBJ1-6, reads ETGVTQSPTHLIKTRGQQVTLRCSSQSGHNTVSWYQQALGQGPQFIFQYYREEENGRGNFPPRFSGLQFPNYSSELNVNALELDDSALYLCAVGLGASNSPLHFGNGTRLTVT.